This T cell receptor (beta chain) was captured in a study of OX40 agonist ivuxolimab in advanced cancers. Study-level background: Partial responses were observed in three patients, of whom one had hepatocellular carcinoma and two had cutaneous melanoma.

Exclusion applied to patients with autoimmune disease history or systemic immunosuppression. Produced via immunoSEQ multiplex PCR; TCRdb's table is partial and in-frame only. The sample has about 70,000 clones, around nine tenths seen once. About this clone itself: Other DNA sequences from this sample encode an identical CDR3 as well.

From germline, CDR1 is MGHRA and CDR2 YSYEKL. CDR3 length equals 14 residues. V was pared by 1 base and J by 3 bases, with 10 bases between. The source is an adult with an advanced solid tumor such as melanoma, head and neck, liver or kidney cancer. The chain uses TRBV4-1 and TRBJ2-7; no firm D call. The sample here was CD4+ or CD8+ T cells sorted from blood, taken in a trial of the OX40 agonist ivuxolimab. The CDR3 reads CASSQGSTDYEQYF. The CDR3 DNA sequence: TGCGCCAGCAGCCAAGGTTCGACCGACTACGAGCAGTACTTC.